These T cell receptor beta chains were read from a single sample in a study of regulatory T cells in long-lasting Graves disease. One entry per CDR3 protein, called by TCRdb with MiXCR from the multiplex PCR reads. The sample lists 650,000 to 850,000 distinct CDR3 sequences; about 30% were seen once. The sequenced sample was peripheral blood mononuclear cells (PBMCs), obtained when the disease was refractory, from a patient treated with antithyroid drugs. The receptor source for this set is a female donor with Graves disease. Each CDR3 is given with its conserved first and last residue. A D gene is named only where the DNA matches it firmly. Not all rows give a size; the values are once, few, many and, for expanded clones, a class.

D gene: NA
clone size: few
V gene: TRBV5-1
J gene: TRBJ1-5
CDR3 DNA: TGTGCCAGCAGCTTAGGGGCAGGTAGCAATCAGCCCCAGCATTTT
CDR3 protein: CASSLGAGSNQPQHF

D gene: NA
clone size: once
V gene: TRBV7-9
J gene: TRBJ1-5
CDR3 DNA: TGTGCCAGCAGCTTCGGGGGTATGGGCAATCAGCCCCAGCATTTT
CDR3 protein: CASSFGGMGNQPQHF

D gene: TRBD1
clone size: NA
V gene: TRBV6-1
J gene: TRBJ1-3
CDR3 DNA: TGTGCCAGCAGGCGACAGGGTTTGTCTGGAAACACCATATATTTT
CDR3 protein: CASRRQGLSGNTIYF

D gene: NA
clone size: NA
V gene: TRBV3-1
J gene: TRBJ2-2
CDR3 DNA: TGTGCCAGCAGCCAAGAAGGATTAGGGGTCGGGGAGCTGTTTTTT
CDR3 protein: CASSQEGLGVGELFF

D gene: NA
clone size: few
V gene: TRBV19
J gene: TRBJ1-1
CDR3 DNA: TGTGCCAGTAGTAACCTAAGGGGTGAAGCTTTCTTT
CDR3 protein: CASSNLRGEAFF

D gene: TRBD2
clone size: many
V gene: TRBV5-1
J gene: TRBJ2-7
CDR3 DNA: TGCGCCAGCAGCTCCCAGCGACTAGCGGCGGGGACTACTGACGAGCAGTACTTC
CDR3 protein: CASSSQRLAAGTTDEQYF

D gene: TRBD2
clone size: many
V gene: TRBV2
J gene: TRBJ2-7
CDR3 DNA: TGTGCCAGCAGTAGCGGGAGAATGTCCTACGAGCAGTACTTC
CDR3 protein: CASSSGRMSYEQYF

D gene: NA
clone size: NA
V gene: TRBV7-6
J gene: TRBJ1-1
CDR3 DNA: TGTGCCAGCAGCTTAGGGCCAAAGCAGGGTAGGAACACTGAAGCTTTCTTT
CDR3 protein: CASSLGPKQGRNTEAFF

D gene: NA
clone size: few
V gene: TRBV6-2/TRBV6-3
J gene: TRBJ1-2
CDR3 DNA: TGTGCCAGCAGTTACTCGAATTTTGGCAGAACAAACTATGGCTACACCTTC
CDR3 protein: CASSYSNFGRTNYGYTF

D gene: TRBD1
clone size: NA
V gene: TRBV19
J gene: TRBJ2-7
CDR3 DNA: TGTGCCAGTAGCCAGGGACAGATGAGCTCCTACGAGCAGTACTTC
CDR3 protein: CASSQGQMSSYEQYF

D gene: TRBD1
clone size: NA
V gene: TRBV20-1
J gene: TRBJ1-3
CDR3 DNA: TGCAGTGCTATGTCTACCAGGGGGACCGGTAGCACCATATATTTT
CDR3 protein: CSAMSTRGTGSTIYF

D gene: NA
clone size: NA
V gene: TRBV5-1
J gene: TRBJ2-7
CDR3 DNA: TGCGCCAGCAGCTTGGTTTCACCGTCGGCGGGACCCTACGAGCAGTACTTC
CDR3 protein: CASSLVSPSAGPYEQYF

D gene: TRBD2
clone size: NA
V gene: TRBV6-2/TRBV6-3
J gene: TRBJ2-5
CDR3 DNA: TGTGCCAGCAGTTACCAACTAGCGGAGACCCAGTACTTC
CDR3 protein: CASSYQLAETQYF

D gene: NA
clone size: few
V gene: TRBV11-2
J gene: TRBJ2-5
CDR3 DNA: TGTGCCAGCAGCTCTGCCAGGGGGGTACAAGAGACCCAGTACTTC
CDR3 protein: CASSSARGVQETQYF

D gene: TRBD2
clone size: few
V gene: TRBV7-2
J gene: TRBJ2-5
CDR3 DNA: TGTGCCAGCAGCTTTTTGGGACTAGCTGGAGAGACCCAGTACTTC
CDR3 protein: CASSFLGLAGETQYF

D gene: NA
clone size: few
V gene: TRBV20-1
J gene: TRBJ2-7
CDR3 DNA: TGCAGTGCTAGAGATGATGGCACCCCGGCCCTTTACGAGCAGTACTTC
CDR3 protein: CSARDDGTPALYEQYF

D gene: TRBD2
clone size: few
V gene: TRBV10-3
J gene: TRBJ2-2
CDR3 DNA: TGTGCCATCAGTGAGTCGGTACTAGCGGGGAAGAACACCGGGGAGCTGTTTTTT
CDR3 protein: CAISESVLAGKNTGELFF